The 5 T cell receptor beta chains listed next were all sequenced from one sample in a study of quantifying T cell responses using KT2 cells. Looking at the study overall: RNA was reverse transcribed with TCR alpha and beta constant-region primers.

A single-stranded UMI oligo with SP2 sequence was ligated to cDNA 3' ends. The first PCR ran approximately 4 cycles with an equimolar RC1.1 and RC1.2 beta primer mix. TCRdb passed the UMI-ligation and nested PCR reads through MiXCR, listing each CDR3 protein once. The profile shows fewer than 50,000 distinct CDR3 sequences, approximately 17% of them singletons. The sequenced sample consisted of PBMCs spiked with cells of the T cell clone KT2. These receptors all stem from a human donor.

V gene TRBV6-1 combines with J gene TRBJ1-1; D remains unclear. CDR1 and CDR2 from the germline V gene are MNHNS and SASEGT. Between the trimmed V and J ends, which lost 6 bases and 3 bases, there was a span of 17 bases. The CDR3 covers 15 residues. The CDR3 nucleotides are TGTGCCAGCAGCCCCCACGGTTCTAGGGACACTGAAGCTTTCTTT. As protein: CASSPHGSRDTEAFF.

The genes are TRBV12-3 or TRBV12-4 and TRBJ1-5; perhaps TRBD1 as D (5 bases). With 6 bases removed from V and 0 bases from J, the gap between germline ends came to 12 bases. The CDR3 contains 15 residues. CDR3 DNA: TGTGCCAGCAGCCCGACCGGGGCTAGCAATCAGCCCCAGCATTTT. Its protein product is CASSPTGASNQPQHF.

V usage is TRBV20-1 and J usage is TRBJ1-3, with TRBD1 as a possible D gene (6 bases). V lost 7 bases and J 2 bases, leaving 18 bases between the germline ends. Germline CDR1 is DFQATT and CDR2 is SNEGSKA (reference sequence). The CDR3 sequence is 15 residues long. CDR3 residues: CSDRHGQNPGNTIYF. The CDR3 nucleotides are TGCAGTGATCGTCACGGACAGAATCCTGGAAACACCATATATTTT.

This clonotype was observed a few times. The chain has TRBV15 and TRBJ2-7; D tentatively reads TRBD1 or TRBD2 (5 bases each). Per the germline V gene, CDR1 is LNHNV and CDR2 is YYDKDF (reference sequence). Trimming removed 5 bases at V and 2 bases at J, with 13 bases between. This CDR3 contains 14 residues. CDR3 in DNA: TGTGCCACCAGCGGCTCCGGGACGGCCTACGAGCAGTACTTC. This codes for CATSGSGTAYEQYF.

This clonotype occurred many times. J is TRBJ2-5 and V is TRBV4-1; D not resolved. This CDR3 has 16 amino acids. V was shortened by 0 bases and J by 0 bases, with 11 bases between the two germline ends. From germline, CDR1 is MGHRA and CDR2 YSYEKL. CDR3 bases: TGCGCCAGCAGCCAAGAGGCTACAGCGTACCAAGAGACCCAGTACTTC. Protein product: CASSQEATAYQETQYF.